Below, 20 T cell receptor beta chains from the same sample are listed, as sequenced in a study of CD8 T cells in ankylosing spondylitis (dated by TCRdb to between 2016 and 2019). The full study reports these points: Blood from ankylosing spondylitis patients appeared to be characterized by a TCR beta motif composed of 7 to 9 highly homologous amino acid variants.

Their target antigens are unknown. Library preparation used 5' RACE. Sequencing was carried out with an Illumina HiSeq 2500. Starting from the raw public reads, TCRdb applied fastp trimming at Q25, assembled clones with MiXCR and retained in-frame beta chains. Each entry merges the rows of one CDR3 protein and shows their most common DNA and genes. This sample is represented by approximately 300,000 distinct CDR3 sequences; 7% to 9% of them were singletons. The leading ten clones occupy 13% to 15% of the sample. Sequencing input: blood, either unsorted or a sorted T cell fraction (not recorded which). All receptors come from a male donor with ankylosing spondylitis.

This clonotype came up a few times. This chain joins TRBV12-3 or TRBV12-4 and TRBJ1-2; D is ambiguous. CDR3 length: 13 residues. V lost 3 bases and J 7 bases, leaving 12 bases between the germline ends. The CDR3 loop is CASSFPGLTGYTF. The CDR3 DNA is TGTGCCAGCAGTTTTCCGGGCTTAACTGGCTACACCTTC.

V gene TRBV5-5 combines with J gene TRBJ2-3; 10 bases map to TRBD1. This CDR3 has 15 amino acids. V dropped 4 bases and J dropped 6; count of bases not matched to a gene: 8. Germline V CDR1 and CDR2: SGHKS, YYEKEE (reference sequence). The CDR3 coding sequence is TGTGCCAGCAGCGTGGACAGGGGGACGGGGGATACGCAGTATTTT. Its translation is CASSVDRGTGDTQYF. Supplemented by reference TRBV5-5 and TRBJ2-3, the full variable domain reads DAGVTQSPTHLIKTRGQQVTLRCSPISGHKSVSWYQQVLGQGPQFIFQYYEKEERGRGNFPDRFSARQFPNYSSELNVNALLLGDSALYLCASSVDRGTGDTQYFGPGTRLTVL.

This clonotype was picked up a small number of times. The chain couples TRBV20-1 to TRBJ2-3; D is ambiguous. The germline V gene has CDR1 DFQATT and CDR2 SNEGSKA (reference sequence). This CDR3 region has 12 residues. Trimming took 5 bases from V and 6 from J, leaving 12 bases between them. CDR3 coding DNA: TGCAGTGCTCCGAACCCCCCGGATACGCAGTATTTT. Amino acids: CSAPNPPDTQYF.

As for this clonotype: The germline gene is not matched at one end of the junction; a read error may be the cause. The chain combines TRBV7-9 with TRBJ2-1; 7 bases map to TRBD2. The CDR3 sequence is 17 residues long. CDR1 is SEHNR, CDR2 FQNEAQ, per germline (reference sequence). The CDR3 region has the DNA TGTGCCAGCAGCTCGAACCGACTAGCAGCCAGGGCCAATGTGCAGTTCTTC. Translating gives CASSSNRLAARANVQFF.

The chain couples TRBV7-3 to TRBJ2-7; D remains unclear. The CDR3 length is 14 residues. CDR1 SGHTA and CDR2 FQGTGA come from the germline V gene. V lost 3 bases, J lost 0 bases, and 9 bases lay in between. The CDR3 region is CASSFSRSSYEQYF. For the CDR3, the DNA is TGTGCCAGCAGCTTCTCCAGGTCCTCCTACGAGCAGTACTTC.

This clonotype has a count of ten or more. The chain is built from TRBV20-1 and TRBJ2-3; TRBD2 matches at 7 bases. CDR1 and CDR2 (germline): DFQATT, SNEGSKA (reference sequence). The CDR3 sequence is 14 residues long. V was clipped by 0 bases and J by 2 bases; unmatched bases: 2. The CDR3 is CSARETSHTDTQYF. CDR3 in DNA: TGCAGTGCTAGAGAGACTAGCCACACAGATACGCAGTATTTT.

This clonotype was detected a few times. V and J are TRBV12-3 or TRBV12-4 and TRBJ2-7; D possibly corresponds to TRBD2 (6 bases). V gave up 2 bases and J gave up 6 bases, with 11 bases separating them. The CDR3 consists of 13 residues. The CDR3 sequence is CASSLIGGVEQYF. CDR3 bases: TGTGCCAGCAGTTTAATTGGAGGGGTCGAGCAGTACTTC.

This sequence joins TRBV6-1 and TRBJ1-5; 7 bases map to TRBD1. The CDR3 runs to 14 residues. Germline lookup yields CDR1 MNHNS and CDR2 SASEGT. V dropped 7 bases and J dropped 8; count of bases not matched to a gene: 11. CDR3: CASKTRDRGEPQHF. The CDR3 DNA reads TGTGCCAGCAAAACACGGGACAGAGGTGAGCCCCAGCATTTT.

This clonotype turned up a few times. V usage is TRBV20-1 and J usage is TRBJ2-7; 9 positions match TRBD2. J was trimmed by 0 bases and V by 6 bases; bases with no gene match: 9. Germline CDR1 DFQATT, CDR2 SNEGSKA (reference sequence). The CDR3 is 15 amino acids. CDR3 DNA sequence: TGCAGTGCAAACACCGGGACTAGCCTCTCCTACGAGCAGTACTTC. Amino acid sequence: CSANTGTSLSYEQYF.

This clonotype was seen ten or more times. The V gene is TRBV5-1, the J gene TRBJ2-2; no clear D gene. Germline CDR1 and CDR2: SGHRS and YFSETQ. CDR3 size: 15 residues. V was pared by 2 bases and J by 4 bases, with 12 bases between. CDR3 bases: TGCGCCAGCAGCTTAAGGCAGTCCCTCACCGGGGAGCTGTTTTTT. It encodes CASSLRQSLTGELFF.

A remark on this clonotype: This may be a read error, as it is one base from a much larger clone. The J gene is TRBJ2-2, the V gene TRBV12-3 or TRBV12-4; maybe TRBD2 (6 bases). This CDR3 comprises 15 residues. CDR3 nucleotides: TGTGCCAGCAGATTACCGGGATTGAACACCGGGGGGCTGTTTTTT. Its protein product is CASRLPGLNTGGLFF.

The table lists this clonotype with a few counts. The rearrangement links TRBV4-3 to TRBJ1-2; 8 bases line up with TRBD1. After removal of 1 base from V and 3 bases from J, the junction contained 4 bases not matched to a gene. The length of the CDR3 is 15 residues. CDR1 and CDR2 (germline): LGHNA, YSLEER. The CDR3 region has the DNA TGCGCCAGCAGCCAAGGGACAGGGCGGGACTATGGCTACACCTTC. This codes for CASSQGTGRDYGYTF.

In DNA form, the CDR3 reads TGCGCCAGTCGGGGACAGGGGGTTGAAAAACTGTTTTTT. Translating gives CASRGQGVEKLFF. The chain has TRBV4-1 and TRBJ1-4; 11 bases align to TRBD1. Germline assignment: CDR1 MGHRA and CDR2 YSYEKL. Trimming took 9 bases from V and 7 from J; bases not matched to a gene: 4. CDR3 size: 13 residues.

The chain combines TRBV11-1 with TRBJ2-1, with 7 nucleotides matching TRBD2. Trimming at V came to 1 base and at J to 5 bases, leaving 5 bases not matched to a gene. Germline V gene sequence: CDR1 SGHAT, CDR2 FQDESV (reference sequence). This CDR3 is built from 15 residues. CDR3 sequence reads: CASSLEPSGNNEQFF. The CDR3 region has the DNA TGTGCCAGCAGCTTAGAACCTAGCGGAAACAATGAGCAGTTCTTC.

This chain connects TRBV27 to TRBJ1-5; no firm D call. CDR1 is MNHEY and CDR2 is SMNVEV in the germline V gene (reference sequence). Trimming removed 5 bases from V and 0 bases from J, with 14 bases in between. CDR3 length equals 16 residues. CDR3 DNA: TGTGCCAGCAGTCCAACGGCTCTTTATAGCAATCAGCCCCAGCATTTT. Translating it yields CASSPTALYSNQPQHF.

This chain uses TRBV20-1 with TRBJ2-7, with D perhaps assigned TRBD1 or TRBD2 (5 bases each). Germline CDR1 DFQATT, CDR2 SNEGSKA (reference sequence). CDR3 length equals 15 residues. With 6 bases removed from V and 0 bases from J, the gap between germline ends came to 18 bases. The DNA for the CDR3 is TGCAGTGCCAGCCGGGGCGGGCCGAGCTCCTACGAGCAGTACTTC. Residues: CSASRGGPSSYEQYF.

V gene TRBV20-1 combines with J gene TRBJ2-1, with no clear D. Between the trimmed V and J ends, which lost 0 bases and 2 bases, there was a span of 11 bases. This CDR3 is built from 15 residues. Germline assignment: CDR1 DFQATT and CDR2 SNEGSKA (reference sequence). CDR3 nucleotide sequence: TGCAGTGCTAGAGACCGGAGTGTGCCCTACAATGAGCAGTTCTTC. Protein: CSARDRSVPYNEQFF.

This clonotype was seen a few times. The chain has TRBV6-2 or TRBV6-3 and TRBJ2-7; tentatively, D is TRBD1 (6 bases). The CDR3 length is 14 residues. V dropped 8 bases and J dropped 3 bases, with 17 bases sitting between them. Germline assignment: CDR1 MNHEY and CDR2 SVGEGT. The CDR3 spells CASQGGTAFYEQYF. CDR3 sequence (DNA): TGTGCCAGCCAAGGGGGAACTGCCTTCTACGAGCAGTACTTC.

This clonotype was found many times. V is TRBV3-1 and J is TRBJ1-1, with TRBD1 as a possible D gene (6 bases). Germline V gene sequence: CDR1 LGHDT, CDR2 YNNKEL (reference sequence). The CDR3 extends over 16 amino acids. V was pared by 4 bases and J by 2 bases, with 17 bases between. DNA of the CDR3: TGTGCCAGCAGCCCCTCGTGGGGACACCTAAACACTGAAGCTTTCTTT. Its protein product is CASSPSWGHLNTEAFF.

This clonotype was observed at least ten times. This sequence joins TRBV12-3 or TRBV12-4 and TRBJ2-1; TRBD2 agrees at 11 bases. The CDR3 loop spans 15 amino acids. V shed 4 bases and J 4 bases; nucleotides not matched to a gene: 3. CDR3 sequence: CASSSGTSGYNEQFF. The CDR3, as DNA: TGTGCCAGCAGTTCCGGGACTAGCGGTTACAATGAGCAGTTCTTC.